The T cell receptor (beta chain) under discussion was sequenced for a study of OX40 agonist ivuxolimab in advanced cancers. Study summary: Partial responses were achieved by three patients, of whom one had hepatocellular carcinoma and two had cutaneous melanoma.

The germline gives CDR1 LNHDA, CDR2 SQIVND (reference sequence). This CDR3 region has 17 residues. V was cut by 8 bases and J by 0 bases, with 20 bases left in between. Measured with immunoSEQ multiplex PCR; TCRdb has only the in-frame clones, and not every one. Of about 76,000 clones in the sample, approximately 88% were seen once. The specimen comprised CD4+ or CD8+ T cells sorted from blood, sampled in a trial of the OX40 agonist ivuxolimab. The sequence was obtained from an adult with an advanced solid tumor such as melanoma, head and neck, liver or kidney cancer. The chain recombines TRBV19 with TRBJ2-1; the D gene is possibly TRBD2 (6 bases). The CDR3 here is CASRLDGRGSSYNEQFF. CDR3 nucleotides: TGTGCCAGTCGCTTAGATGGGCGGGGTAGCTCCTACAATGAGCAGTTCTTC.